This T cell receptor beta chain was identified during a study of shared clonotypes between healthy human individuals. Each subset's genomic DNA was split evenly across several immunoSEQ plates. Profiled with immunoSEQ multiplex PCR; TCRdb holds only in-frame clones, not every one. The data hold 1.5 million to 2.5 million clones, with approximately 94% observed a single time. CD8 cells classed as naive were CD45RO-negative and positively selected for CCR7, excluding terminally differentiated effector memory CD45RA+ cells. The V gene end was trimmed by 0 bases and the J gene end by 8 bases; junction bases not matched to a gene: 4. CDR3 length: 14 amino acids. From germline, CDR1 is SGHRS and CDR2 YFSETQ.

Material for sequencing was naive CD8+ T cells sorted from blood. The chain couples TRBV5-1 to TRBJ2-1, with 8 bases lining up with TRBD1. The sequence came from a man aged 18 to 30 in good health. CDR3 amino acids: CASSLVAGGDEQFF. CDR3 nucleotides: TGCGCCAGCAGCTTGGTGGCAGGGGGCGATGAGCAGTTCTTC.